This T cell receptor (beta chain) came from a study of OX40 agonist ivuxolimab in advanced cancers. Study as a whole: Ivuxolimab, an agonist antibody against OX40 (CD134), was given to patients. Intravenous ivuxolimab at 0.01 to 10 mg/kg was given to patients every 2 weeks. Patients achieving partial responses numbered three: one hepatocellular carcinoma case and two cutaneous melanoma cases. Study observations and caveats: Low normalized T-cell clonal expansion was also seen in some nonresponders.

As concerns this clone: Its antigen is currently unknown.

Profiled with immunoSEQ multiplex PCR; TCRdb holds only in-frame clones, not every one. Here the sample spans approximately 82,000 clones, 80% to 95% being singletons. Trimming took 2 bases from V and 5 from J, leaving 16 bases between them. Germline values: CDR1 SGHKS, CDR2 YYEKEE (reference sequence). The CDR3 spans 15 residues. Sample: CD4+ or CD8+ T cells sorted from blood, taken in a trial of the OX40 agonist ivuxolimab. The clonotype comes from an adult with an advanced solid tumor such as melanoma, head and neck, liver or kidney cancer. This rearrangement joins TRBV5-5 to TRBJ2-5; maybe TRBD2 (5 bases). This chain's CDR3 is CASSFGSGGPETQYF. CDR3 nucleotide sequence: TGTGCCAGCAGCTTTGGCAGCGGTGGGCCGGAGACCCAGTACTTC.